The T cell receptor (beta chain) described here comes from a study of blood T cell repertoires in COVID-19. Source study methods: Amplification from reference gene primers served as the basis for estimated nucleated cell counts. Generated by immunoSEQ multiplex PCR, the TCRdb table keeps only in-frame clones and is missing some. The V and J calls and the clone size are those of that table, but D and trimming were determined from the DNA. This table holds roughly 280,000 clones, approximately 89% found once. The table lists this clone with a count of one. Germline CDR1 reads KGHDR; CDR2 reads SFDVKD. This CDR3 is 17 amino acids long. Trimming pared 5 bases from V and 3 bases from J, leaving 18 bases between.

V usage is TRBV24-1 and J usage is TRBJ2-2; weak D call: TRBD2 (5 bases). The sample was PBMCs or T cells enriched from blood (not recorded which). This TCR was sampled from a woman aged 60-75 years who had recovered from COVID-19. This chain's CDR3 is CATSGRRTYAYTGELFF. CDR3 bases: TGTGCCACCAGTGGCAGAAGGACTTACGCTTACACCGGGGAGCTGTTTTTT.